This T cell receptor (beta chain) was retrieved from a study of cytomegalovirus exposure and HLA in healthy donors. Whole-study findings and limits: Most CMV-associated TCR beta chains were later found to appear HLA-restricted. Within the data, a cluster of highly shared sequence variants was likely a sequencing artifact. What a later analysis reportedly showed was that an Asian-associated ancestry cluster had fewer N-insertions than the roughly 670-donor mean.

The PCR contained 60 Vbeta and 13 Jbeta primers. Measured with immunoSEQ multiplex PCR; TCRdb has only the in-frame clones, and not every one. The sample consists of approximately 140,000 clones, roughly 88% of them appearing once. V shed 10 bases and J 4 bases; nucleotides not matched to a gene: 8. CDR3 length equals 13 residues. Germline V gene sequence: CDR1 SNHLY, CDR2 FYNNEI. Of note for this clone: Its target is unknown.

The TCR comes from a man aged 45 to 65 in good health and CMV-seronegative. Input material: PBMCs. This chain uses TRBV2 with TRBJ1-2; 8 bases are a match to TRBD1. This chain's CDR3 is CATRTGSPYGYTF. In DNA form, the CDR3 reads TGTGCCACCCGGACAGGGTCGCCCTATGGCTACACCTTC.